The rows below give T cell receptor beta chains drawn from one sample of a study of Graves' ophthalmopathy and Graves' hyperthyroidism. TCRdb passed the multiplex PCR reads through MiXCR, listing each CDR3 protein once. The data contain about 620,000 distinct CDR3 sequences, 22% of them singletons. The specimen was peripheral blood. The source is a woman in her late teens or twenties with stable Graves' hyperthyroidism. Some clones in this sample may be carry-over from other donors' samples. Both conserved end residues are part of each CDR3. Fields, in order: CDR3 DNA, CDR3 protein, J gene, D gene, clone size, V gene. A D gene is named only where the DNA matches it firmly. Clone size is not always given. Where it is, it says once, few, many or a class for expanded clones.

CDR3 DNA: TGTGCCAGTAGTATGTCCAGAGGTCCTTATCAGCCCCAGCATTTT; CDR3 protein: CASSMSRGPYQPQHF; J gene: TRBJ1-5; D gene: -; clone size: -; V gene: TRBV19
CDR3 DNA: TGCAGTGCTTCCTCCTACGGACTAGCGGGGGACGAGCAGTACTTC; CDR3 protein: CSASSYGLAGDEQYF; J gene: TRBJ2-7; D gene: TRBD2; clone size: -; V gene: TRBV20-1
CDR3 DNA: TGTGCCTGGAGCCTCCTCGCTAGTAGCTACGAGCAGTACTTC; CDR3 protein: CAWSLLASSYEQYF; J gene: TRBJ2-7; D gene: -; clone size: many; V gene: TRBV30
CDR3 DNA: TGTGCCAGCAGCCGCGGTATGGGGGGGATGACTAACTATGGCTACACCTTC; CDR3 protein: CASSRGMGGMTNYGYTF; J gene: TRBJ1-2; D gene: -; clone size: -; V gene: TRBV6-2/TRBV6-3
CDR3 DNA: TGTGCCAGCAGCTCTCCGGGTAGCGGGGATTTGGGGACCCAGTACTTC; CDR3 protein: CASSSPGSGDLGTQYF; J gene: TRBJ2-5; D gene: TRBD2; clone size: -; V gene: TRBV7-9
CDR3 DNA: TGTGCTAGCAGCCTTCCCTCTAGCGGGGTATCCTACGAGCAGTACTTC; CDR3 protein: CASSLPSSGVSYEQYF; J gene: TRBJ2-7; D gene: TRBD2; clone size: -; V gene: TRBV7-7
CDR3 DNA: TGTGCCAGCAGTGGAGGAATAGGAGGCACGAATTCACCCCTCCACTTT; CDR3 protein: CASSGGIGGTNSPLHF; J gene: TRBJ1-6; D gene: -; clone size: many; V gene: TRBV6-1
CDR3 DNA: TGTGCCAGCAGCTCAACGACAGCCTATGGCTACACCTTC; CDR3 protein: CASSSTTAYGYTF; J gene: TRBJ1-2; D gene: -; clone size: many; V gene: TRBV7-9
CDR3 DNA: TGTGCCAGTCGACAGAACTATGGCTACACCTTC; CDR3 protein: CASRQNYGYTF; J gene: TRBJ1-2; D gene: -; clone size: -; V gene: TRBV19
CDR3 DNA: TGCAGTGCTAGGGGCTGGGGAGAGACCCAGTACTTC; CDR3 protein: CSARGWGETQYF; J gene: TRBJ2-5; D gene: -; clone size: -; V gene: TRBV20-1
CDR3 DNA: TGTGCCTGGAGCCCTTTCTTCCCTCGCACCCTTGACGAGCAGTACTTC; CDR3 protein: CAWSPFFPRTLDEQYF; J gene: TRBJ2-7; D gene: -; clone size: -; V gene: TRBV30
CDR3 DNA: TGTGCCAGCAGTTCGGGACAGACTAAGTACTTC; CDR3 protein: CASSSGQTKYF; J gene: TRBJ2-7; D gene: TRBD1; clone size: -; V gene: TRBV12-3/TRBV12-4
CDR3 DNA: TGTGCCAGCAGCAACCTTATCCGGGACAGACGGGAGACCCAGTACTTC; CDR3 protein: CASSNLIRDRRETQYF; J gene: TRBJ2-5; D gene: TRBD1; clone size: many; V gene: TRBV11-2
CDR3 DNA: TGTGCCAGTAGTATAGACGGATCCGGGGCGAACACTGAAGCTTTCTTT; CDR3 protein: CASSIDGSGANTEAFF; J gene: TRBJ1-1; D gene: -; clone size: many; V gene: TRBV19
CDR3 DNA: TGTGCCAGCAGTGAGGCGTATCCCCAGTACTTC; CDR3 protein: CASSEAYPQYF; J gene: TRBJ2-7; D gene: -; clone size: many; V gene: TRBV2
CDR3 DNA: TGTGCCAGCAGTTACTTCGACTATGGCTACACCTTC; CDR3 protein: CASSYFDYGYTF; J gene: TRBJ1-2; D gene: -; clone size: many; V gene: TRBV6-2/TRBV6-3
CDR3 DNA: TGTGCCAGCAGTCTCTGGGGGGACGCGGGGGGAAACATTCAGTACTTC; CDR3 protein: CASSLWGDAGGNIQYF; J gene: TRBJ2-4; D gene: TRBD2; clone size: -; V gene: TRBV28
CDR3 DNA: TGTGCCAGCAGTGGAGGGGACAGGGGGCTCGGGGAGCAGTACTTC; CDR3 protein: CASSGGDRGLGEQYF; J gene: TRBJ2-7; D gene: TRBD1; clone size: many; V gene: TRBV6-1
CDR3 DNA: TGTGCCATCAGTGAGTCCGCGGTGAAGAATTCACCCCTCCACTTT; CDR3 protein: CAISESAVKNSPLHF; J gene: TRBJ1-6; D gene: -; clone size: many; V gene: TRBV10-3
CDR3 DNA: TGTGCCAGCAGGGCGACAGGGGCGCAAGGGCTCCAAGCTTTCTTT; CDR3 protein: CASRATGAQGLQAFF; J gene: TRBJ1-1; D gene: TRBD1; clone size: -; V gene: TRBV12-3/TRBV12-4
CDR3 DNA: TGTGCCAGCAGCCAGCAGGGGGTCTCCTACGAGCAGTACTTC; CDR3 protein: CASSQQGVSYEQYF; J gene: TRBJ2-7; D gene: -; clone size: many; V gene: TRBV3-2
CDR3 DNA: TGTGCCAGTAGTATTGGCCTAGCGATTGGCACCGGGGAGCTGTTTTTT; CDR3 protein: CASSIGLAIGTGELFF; J gene: TRBJ2-2; D gene: -; clone size: many; V gene: TRBV19
CDR3 DNA: TGTGCCAGCAGACCTCTCGGGGGAAGAAACACTGAAGCTTTCTTT; CDR3 protein: CASRPLGGRNTEAFF; J gene: TRBJ1-1; D gene: -; clone size: once; V gene: TRBV6-2/TRBV6-3
CDR3 DNA: TGTGCCAGCAGTCCCCGACAGGGGGCCTCATACGGGGAGCTGTTTTTT; CDR3 protein: CASSPRQGASYGELFF; J gene: TRBJ2-2; D gene: TRBD1; clone size: -; V gene: TRBV27
CDR3 DNA: TGTGCCAGTAGTATAGGACAGGTTAGCAATCAGCCCCAGCATTTT; CDR3 protein: CASSIGQVSNQPQHF; J gene: TRBJ1-5; D gene: -; clone size: many; V gene: TRBV19
CDR3 DNA: TGTGCCAGCACCAATCCGGGACTGGACGGTTACGAGCAGTACTTC; CDR3 protein: CASTNPGLDGYEQYF; J gene: TRBJ2-7; D gene: -; clone size: -; V gene: TRBV12-3/TRBV12-4
CDR3 DNA: TGTGCCAGCAGCGACGGGAACATGAACACTGAAGCTTTCTTT; CDR3 protein: CASSDGNMNTEAFF; J gene: TRBJ1-1; D gene: -; clone size: few; V gene: TRBV6-2/TRBV6-3
CDR3 DNA: TGTGCCAGCAGCCAAGATTGGTCCCCTAGAGCAACAGAGACCCAGTACTTC; CDR3 protein: CASSQDWSPRATETQYF; J gene: TRBJ2-5; D gene: -; clone size: -; V gene: TRBV3-1
CDR3 DNA: TGTGCCAGCAGCTCGCAGGCGGCAGGGATCGGTGGCTACACCTTC; CDR3 protein: CASSSQAAGIGGYTF; J gene: TRBJ1-2; D gene: -; clone size: many; V gene: TRBV11-3
CDR3 DNA: TGTGCCAGCAGCTTGTATGGCCCCTCTTCGACTGAAGCTTTCTTT; CDR3 protein: CASSLYGPSSTEAFF; J gene: TRBJ1-1; D gene: -; clone size: -; V gene: TRBV7-9
CDR3 DNA: TGTGCCAGCAGCTTAACGGCTAGCGGGAGGGCCGGGGAGCTGTTTTTT; CDR3 protein: CASSLTASGRAGELFF; J gene: TRBJ2-2; D gene: TRBD2; clone size: many; V gene: TRBV7-3
CDR3 DNA: TGTGCCAGCAGCTTATACAGGGCGGGTAATTCACCCCTCCACTTT; CDR3 protein: CASSLYRAGNSPLHF; J gene: TRBJ1-6; D gene: -; clone size: many; V gene: TRBV13
CDR3 DNA: TGCGCCAGCAGCTTGACAGGGGGCAATGGAAACACCATATATTTT; CDR3 protein: CASSLTGGNGNTIYF; J gene: TRBJ1-3; D gene: TRBD1; clone size: -; V gene: TRBV5-1
CDR3 DNA: TGCGCCAGCAGGGGGTCGATCACTGAAGCTTTCTTT; CDR3 protein: CASRGSITEAFF; J gene: TRBJ1-1; D gene: -; clone size: -; V gene: TRBV5-1
CDR3 DNA: TGCAGTGCTCTGGTCCGGGACAGCGTCTATGGCTACACCTTC; CDR3 protein: CSALVRDSVYGYTF; J gene: TRBJ1-2; D gene: TRBD1; clone size: once; V gene: TRBV20-1
CDR3 DNA: TGTGCCAGCAGCTTCGGACAGAGGTACACTGAAGCTTTCTTT; CDR3 protein: CASSFGQRYTEAFF; J gene: TRBJ1-1; D gene: -; clone size: many; V gene: TRBV7-9
CDR3 DNA: TGTGCCAGCCAACAGGGACCGAACAGGAACACTGAAGCTTTCTTT; CDR3 protein: CASQQGPNRNTEAFF; J gene: TRBJ1-1; D gene: -; clone size: -; V gene: TRBV18
CDR3 DNA: TGTGCCAGCAGTTCGTGGACAGGGGAGTACTTC; CDR3 protein: CASSSWTGEYF; J gene: TRBJ2-7; D gene: TRBD1; clone size: once; V gene: TRBV28
CDR3 DNA: TGCAGTGCTAGCTCAGCACTGAACACTGAAGCTTTCTTT; CDR3 protein: CSASSALNTEAFF; J gene: TRBJ1-1; D gene: -; clone size: -; V gene: TRBV20-1
CDR3 DNA: TGTGCCAGCAGTAAGCGGGGGGGGTGGAAGACCCAGTACTTC; CDR3 protein: CASSKRGGWKTQYF; J gene: TRBJ2-5; D gene: TRBD2; clone size: few; V gene: TRBV28
CDR3 DNA: TGTGCCAGCAGTGACCTCTCTGGAAACACCATATATTTT; CDR3 protein: CASSDLSGNTIYF; J gene: TRBJ1-3; D gene: -; clone size: many; V gene: TRBV2
CDR3 DNA: TGTGCCAGCAGTGAGGGGAACCATCAGCCCCAGCATTTT; CDR3 protein: CASSEGNHQPQHF; J gene: TRBJ1-5; D gene: -; clone size: many; V gene: TRBV2
CDR3 DNA: TGTGCCACCAGTGATTTGGGGCTAAACAGGGCCCTGCCGTCCTACGAGCAGTACTTC; CDR3 protein: CATSDLGLNRALPSYEQYF; J gene: TRBJ2-7; D gene: -; clone size: many; V gene: TRBV24-1
CDR3 DNA: TGCAGTGCTCGACAGGGCCCCTCCTACGAGCAGTACTTC; CDR3 protein: CSARQGPSYEQYF; J gene: TRBJ2-7; D gene: TRBD1; clone size: -; V gene: TRBV20-1